Listed below are T cell receptor beta chains from one sample, sequenced in a study of vaccination effects on CD4 cells after COVID-19. Measured with immunoSEQ multiplex PCR; TCRdb has only the in-frame clones, and not every one. This sample carries about 61,000 clones, about four fifths of them seen once, and the ten largest clones take roughly 2.4%. No antigen is known for these receptors. The specimen was CD4+ T cells from PBMCs cultured with HCoV-229E spike peptides, collected before COVID-19 vaccination. Receptors originate from a human donor who received a COVID-19 vaccine. The CDR3 runs from the conserved cysteine through the conserved F or W. The D gene is left open where the match is weak. The listing skips clone size in some rows; elsewhere it reads once, few, many or a size class.

cdr3_nt cdr3_aa v_call clone_size j_call d_call
TGCGCCAGCGCGAATCGGGGGGGCTCTGGAAACACCATATATTTT CASANRGGSGNTIYF TRBV4-1 - TRBJ1-3 -
TGTGCCAGCAGTTATGGCCAGGCCTGGGGCTACACCTTC CASSYGQAWGYTF TRBV6-5 few TRBJ1-2 -
TGTGCCAGTAGTATCCGGGGGCCCGAAGATACGCAGTATTTT CASSIRGPEDTQYF TRBV19 once TRBJ2-3 -
TGCGCCAGCAGTGGGGAACACACTGAAGCTTTCTTT CASSGEHTEAFF TRBV5-1 once TRBJ1-1 -
TGTGCCAGCACCTTTACAGGGAGTGGTAATTCACCCCTCCACTTT CASTFTGSGNSPLHF TRBV6-5 - TRBJ1-6 -
TGTGCCACCAGTGACGCGGGGACAGGGGGAGCTGCGGACATTCAGTACTTC CATSDAGTGGAADIQYF TRBV24-1 - TRBJ2-4 TRBD1
TGTGCCAGCAGCCGAGGGAGTATTCTCTCCTACAATGAGCAGTTCTTC CASSRGSILSYNEQFF TRBV9 - TRBJ2-1 -
TGTGCCAGCACAGACCGAGATGGGGCGGGGGATCAGCCCCAGCATTTT CASTDRDGAGDQPQHF TRBV7-8 - TRBJ1-5 -
TGTGCCAGCAGGATCTCCGGGACAGGGCTCAATCAGCCCCAGCATTTT CASRISGTGLNQPQHF TRBV6-6 - TRBJ1-5 TRBD1
TGTGCCAGCAGCCAGACTAGCGGGAGCACAGATACGCAGTATTTT CASSQTSGSTDTQYF TRBV3-1/TRBV3-2 few TRBJ2-3 TRBD2
TGTGCCAGCAGCGTAAGTCTAGCTGGGAACATTCAGTACTTC CASSVSLAGNIQYF TRBV9 - TRBJ2-4 -
TGTGCCAGCAGTTCGAGACCACAGGGAGGGACCCAGTACTTC CASSSRPQGGTQYF TRBV3-1/TRBV3-2 - TRBJ2-5 -
TGCGCCAGCAGCTTGCAGCAGGGGGATACAGATACGCAGTATTTT CASSLQQGDTDTQYF TRBV5-1 - TRBJ2-3 TRBD1
TGTGCCAGCAGCCTGACAGCTAACACTGAAGCTTTCTTT CASSLTANTEAFF TRBV11-1 - TRBJ1-1 -
TGTGCCAGCAGGACCGGCGGCGGGGACACTGAAGCTTTCTTT CASRTGGGDTEAFF TRBV5-4 few TRBJ1-1 -
TGTGCCAGCAGTGCCTTCGGACCCCCCGAGGAGACCCAGTACTTC CASSAFGPPEETQYF TRBV2 - TRBJ2-5 -
TGTGCCAGCAGCCCTCGGGGTTGGGACTATGGCTACACCTTC CASSPRGWDYGYTF TRBV3-1/TRBV3-2 - TRBJ1-2 -
TGTGCCAGCAGCTTAAGCTATCTCACAGATACGCAGTATTTT CASSLSYLTDTQYF TRBV11-1 - TRBJ2-3 -
TGTGCCAGCAGCCAGGGACGGGGGATGAACACTGAAGCTTTCTTT CASSQGRGMNTEAFF TRBV6-2/TRBV6-3 - TRBJ1-1 -
TGTGCCAGCAGCTTATTGGGAGGGTCTGTCATTCAGTACTTC CASSLLGGSVIQYF TRBV7-2 - TRBJ2-4 TRBD2
TGTGCCAGCAGCTTCCGTAGCGGGGTCATAGCGGAGACCCAGTACTTC CASSFRSGVIAETQYF TRBV7-2 - TRBJ2-5 TRBD2